A selection of T cell receptor beta chains follows, all from one sample in a study of patients and donors after allogeneic stem cell transplantation. TCRdb reprocessed the RT-PCR reads with MiXCR, giving one entry per CDR3 protein. The data hold approximately 150,000 distinct CDR3 sequences, with over 25% observed a single time. The sequenced sample was blood, either unsorted or a sorted T cell fraction (not recorded which). These TCRs come from a human donor who was either an allogeneic HSCT recipient or a stem cell or donor lymphocyte infusion donor (not recorded which). It is not recorded whose cells these are; they may come from a transplant donor. The CDR3 runs from the conserved cysteine through the conserved F or W. Fields, in order: D gene, clone size, V gene, J gene, CDR3 protein, CDR3 DNA. The D gene is left open where the match is weak. Rows may omit the clone size; those that give it use once, few, many or a size class.

NA	NA	TRBV30	TRBJ2-3	CAWRGVAGSGTQYF	TGTGCCTGGCGGGGAGTAGCAGGAAGTGGTACGCAGTATTTT
TRBD2	few	TRBV18	TRBJ2-3	CASSNSGSKDTQYF	TGTGCCAGCTCAAATAGCGGGAGCAAAGATACGCAGTATTTT
NA	NA	TRBV4-3	TRBJ2-7	CASSQYPLAVSYEQYF	TGCGCCAGCAGCCAATATCCCCTGGCGGTCTCCTACGAGCAGTACTTC
NA	NA	TRBV7-3	TRBJ1-1	CASSLQGRSEAFF	TGTGCCAGCAGCTTACAGGGGCGAAGTGAAGCTTTCTTT
NA	NA	TRBV4-1	TRBJ1-1	CASTQIGGSTEAFF	TGCGCCAGCACCCAGATTGGGGGTAGCACTGAAGCTTTCTTT
NA	NA	TRBV6-4	TRBJ2-2	CASSVSTNTGELFF	TGTGCCAGCAGTGTTTCGACCAACACCGGGGAGCTGTTTTTT
NA	NA	TRBV5-4	TRBJ2-1	CGMNSGRGIHNEQFF	TGTGGCATGAACTCGGGGCGGGGTATCCACAATGAGCAGTTCTTC
NA	NA	TRBV29-1	TRBJ2-2	CSVPFLATGELFF	TGCAGCGTACCGTTCTTAGCCACCGGGGAGCTGTTTTTT
TRBD1	many	TRBV7-8	TRBJ1-5	CASSMTGRNQPQHF	TGTGCCAGCAGCATGACAGGGCGCAATCAGCCCCAGCATTTT
NA	few	TRBV6-2/TRBV6-3	TRBJ2-3	CASSLRYTQYF	TGTGCCAGCAGTCTTCGGTATACGCAGTATTTT
NA	NA	TRBV18	TRBJ2-5	CASSPRGRGYQETQYF	TGTGCCAGCTCACCACGCGGAAGGGGGTACCAAGAGACCCAGTACTTC
NA	many	TRBV27	TRBJ1-6	CASSLVGGGSPLHF	TGTGCCAGCAGTTTGGTGGGAGGGGGTTCACCCCTCCACTTT
NA	NA	TRBV30	TRBJ2-5	CAWSVLPVQETQYF	TGTGCCTGGAGTGTACTCCCGGTACAAGAGACCCAGTACTTC
NA	NA	TRBV20-1	TRBJ1-5	CSRLSSNQPQHF	TGCAGCCGCCTCTCGAGCAATCAGCCCCAGCATTTT
TRBD1	NA	TRBV10-3	TRBJ2-7	CAILTGAPGTGSYEQYF	TGTGCCATCTTAACGGGCGCGCCCGGGACAGGATCCTACGAGCAGTACTTC
TRBD2	few	TRBV5-1	TRBJ2-1	CASTTSGSSYNEQFF	TGCGCCAGCACCACTAGCGGGAGCTCCTACAATGAGCAGTTCTTC
NA	NA	TRBV18	TRBJ1-3	CASSPPPLNTIYF	TGTGCCAGCTCACCACCGCCATTAAACACCATATATTTT
NA	NA	TRBV4-3	TRBJ2-3	CASSHQSEDTQYF	TGCGCCAGCAGCCACCAATCGGAAGATACGCAGTATTTT
NA	many	TRBV6-5	TRBJ1-1	CASSLRGANTEAFF	TGTGCCAGCAGCCTCAGAGGGGCGAACACTGAAGCTTTCTTT
TRBD1	many	TRBV6-5	TRBJ1-6	CASSYEPGQGGSPLHF	TGTGCCAGCAGTTACGAACCGGGACAGGGGGGTTCACCCCTCCACTTT
NA	once	TRBV29-1	TRBJ2-3	CSVERSTDTQYF	TGCAGCGTTGAAAGGAGCACAGATACGCAGTATTTT
NA	NA	TRBV29-1	TRBJ1-4	CSVEAKEKLFF	TGCAGCGTTGAAGCGAAGGAAAAACTGTTTTTT
TRBD2	NA	TRBV7-9	TRBJ2-1	CASSRPDSGLNEQFF	TGTGCCAGCAGCCGACCGGATAGCGGGCTCAATGAGCAGTTCTTC
TRBD2	NA	TRBV24-1	TRBJ2-3	CATSAGGTESTDTQYF	TGTGCCACCAGCGCGGGAGGGACGGAAAGCACAGATACGCAGTATTTT
NA	NA	TRBV5-6	TRBJ2-7	CASSLGSPIYEQYF	TGTGCCAGCAGCTTGGGCAGCCCAATTTACGAGCAGTACTTC
NA	NA	TRBV28	TRBJ1-5	CASRSVTPETQHF	TGTGCCAGCAGGTCGGTCACCCCGGAGACCCAGCATTTT
TRBD1	NA	TRBV6-5	TRBJ2-7	CASSYGTGVIDEQYF	TGTGCCAGCAGTTACGGGACAGGGGTTATAGACGAGCAGTACTTC
NA	NA	TRBV25-1	TRBJ2-7	CASTPGFLADEQYF	TGTGCCAGCACCCCAGGCTTTCTGGCCGACGAGCAGTACTTC
NA	NA	TRBV7-9	TRBJ1-3	CASSLGAGDTIYF	TGTGCCAGCAGCTTAGGCGCCGGGGACACCATATATTTT
TRBD1	NA	TRBV12-3/TRBV12-4	TRBJ2-7	CASSLDRVVSYEQYF	TGTGCCAGCAGTTTGGACAGGGTGGTCTCCTACGAGCAGTACTTC
TRBD1	few	TRBV6-2/TRBV6-3	TRBJ2-1	CASSYLAGDRDNEQFF	TGTGCCAGCAGTTACTTGGCTGGGGACAGGGACAATGAGCAGTTCTTC
TRBD2	few	TRBV4-3	TRBJ2-7	CASSQTRGLPYEQYF	TGCGCCAGCAGCCAAACTCGGGGACTACCCTACGAGCAGTACTTC
NA	many	TRBV7-9	TRBJ1-6	CASSLLGSPLHF	TGTGCCAGCAGCTTATTGGGTTCACCCCTCCACTTT
NA	few	TRBV6-5	TRBJ2-2	CASSYSEGVTGELFF	TGTGCCAGCAGTTACTCGGAGGGGGTCACCGGGGAGCTGTTTTTT
TRBD1	NA	TRBV10-3	TRBJ2-7	CAARQGIDEQYF	TGTGCCGCCCGACAGGGAATCGACGAGCAGTACTTC
NA	NA	TRBV7-8	TRBJ1-1	CASSPAGFSNTEAFF	TGTGCCAGCAGCCCGGCAGGGTTCTCGAACACTGAAGCTTTCTTT
NA	few	TRBV6-2/TRBV6-3	TRBJ2-7	CASSYPTYEQYF	TGTGCCAGCAGTTACCCCACCTACGAGCAGTACTTC
TRBD2	NA	TRBV20-1	TRBJ2-1	CSARDRSGRTDNEQFF	TGCAGTGCTAGAGATCGGAGCGGGAGGACCGACAATGAGCAGTTCTTC
NA	few	TRBV29-1	TRBJ1-2	CTYQERGGYTF	TGCACCTACCAGGAAAGGGGCGGCTACACCTTC
NA	few	TRBV20-1	TRBJ1-1	CSARDLFEPNTEAFF	TGCAGTGCTAGAGATCTGTTTGAGCCGAACACTGAAGCTTTCTTT
TRBD2	NA	TRBV7-9	TRBJ2-1	CASSSHYRLASYNEQFF	TGTGCCAGCAGCTCACACTATCGACTAGCGAGCTACAATGAGCAGTTCTTC
TRBD2	NA	TRBV28	TRBJ2-7	CASSQIMTSGGTYEQYF	TGTGCCAGCAGTCAGATAATGACTAGCGGGGGGACCTACGAGCAGTACTTC
TRBD1	NA	TRBV7-9	TRBJ1-2	CASSLARGMSYGYTF	TGTGCCAGCAGCTTAGCCAGGGGGATGAGCTATGGCTACACCTTC